This T cell receptor beta chain was found in a study of T-cell reconstitution after alpha-beta-depleted transplantation in children. This sample's TCRbeta library carried unique molecular identifier barcodes. TCRdb re-called the PCR reads with MiXCR, one entry per CDR3 protein. This table holds under 75,000 distinct CDR3 sequences, about a tenth found once. The CDR3 totals 14 residues. V lost 0 bases and J lost 1, with 6 bases in between. Germline V CDR1 and CDR2: MGHDK, SYGVNS. Many counts were recorded for this clonotype. No antigen is known for it. The study, taken as a whole, reports: Reportedly, roughly two months post-transplant, alpha-beta T cells arose from several hundred expanded graft clones. A year had passed since transplant, and T-cell counts and diversity by then came mostly from newly produced T cells. Some patients' high day-60 TCRbeta diversity was attributed to recipient cells surviving conditioning.

The receptor was isolated from a boy younger than 18 with acute myeloid leukemia, due to receive a stem cell transplant. The sample here was PBMCs, taken before TCRalphabeta/CD19-depleted stem cell transplant. The chain combines TRBV25-1 with TRBJ1-1, with D unclear. The CDR3 DNA sequence: TGTGCCAGCAGTGAATATCCCCCGAACACTGAAGCTTTCTTT. Its translation: CASSEYPPNTEAFF.